A single sample gave rise to the 20 T cell receptor beta chains below, sequenced in a study of blood T cell repertoires in COVID-19 (dated by TCRdb to about 2020). Library prep was done by the immunoSEQ multiplex PCR assay. Here the immuneACCESS table is served through TCRdb, limited to in-frame sequences with V and J called. Missing clones are a known gap in these copies; in checked studies unresolved V genes cover under half, and the rest lacks a known reason. This sample has a few hundred thousand clones in its table, and about 83% of those were observed once. Together, the top ten hold approximately 1.3% of the sample. Material for sequencing was peripheral blood. The receptors derive from a woman aged 45-60 years with acute or convalescent COVID-19.

The J gene is TRBJ1-3, the V gene TRBV21-1; the table assigns TRBD1, which was not confirmed against the DNA. TRBV21-1 is tagged as a pseudogene. The CDR3 sequence is 16 residues long. The CDR3 is CASSSRDRGTGNTIYF. DNA of the CDR3: TGTGCCAGCAGCAGCCGGGACAGGGGGACTGGAAACACCATATATTTT.

V and J are TRBV9 and TRBJ2-7; 10 bases are shared with TRBD2. This CDR3 is built from 15 residues. V lost 7 bases, J lost 6 bases, and 13 bases stayed unmatched. Germline loops: CDR1 SGDLS, CDR2 YYNGEE. For the CDR3, the DNA is TGTGCCAGCGGACTGACTGAGCGGGAGGGGAGCGAGCAGTACTTC. Its translation is CASGLTEREGSEQYF.

This clone was detected only a few times. This sequence joins TRBV29-1 and TRBJ2-5, with 9 bases lining up with TRBD1. Trimming cost V 7 bases and J 6 bases; bases outside gene matches: 6. The CDR3 spans 12 residues. Germline values: CDR1 SQVTM, CDR2 ANQGSEA. CDR3 sequence: CSGGGQGKTQYF. The CDR3 nucleotides are TGCAGCGGAGGGGGACAGGGAAAGACCCAGTACTTC.

The chain uses TRBV7-8 and TRBJ1-1; 9 bases match TRBD1. Germline-derived CDR1 and CDR2 are SGHVS and FQNEAQ. After removal of 2 bases from V and 3 bases from J, the junction contained 7 bases not matched to a gene. CDR3 length: 16 amino acids. The CDR3 loop is CASSLLDRGADTEAFF. CDR3 DNA: TGTGCCAGCAGCTTACTGGACAGGGGCGCGGACACTGAAGCTTTCTTT.

This clone showed up just once. The rearrangement uses TRBV7-9 and TRBJ1-1; D perhaps matches TRBD1 (5 bases). V shed 6 bases and J shed 5 bases, with 16 bases lying between them. Germline loops: CDR1 SEHNR, CDR2 FQNEAQ (reference sequence). There are 14 residues in the CDR3. The CDR3 bases are TGTGCCAGCAGGGTTACCCCTCCAGGGACTGAAGCTTTCTTT. Amino acids: CASRVTPPGTEAFF.

The CDR3, as DNA: TGTGCCAGCAGCTTGGCCCCTCCACTAGGGCTTGAGCAGTTCTTC. This translates into CASSLAPPLGLEQFF. V and J are TRBV5-4 and TRBJ2-1; a weak D match, TRBD2 (5 bases). Germline V gene lookup returns CDR1 SGHNT and CDR2 YYREEE (reference sequence). Trimming shortened V by 0 bases and J by 9 bases, and 16 bases separated the two germline ends. CDR3 size: 15 residues.

V usage is TRBV6-1 and J usage is TRBJ2-5; D may be TRBD2 (5 bases). Germline V CDR1 and CDR2: MNHNS, SASEGT. The CDR3 extends over 15 amino acids. V lost 0 bases and J lost 2, with 10 bases in between. In DNA form, the CDR3 reads TGTGCCAGCAGTGAAGCGCGGGCAGAGCAAGAGACCCAGTACTTC. Translating gives CASSEARAEQETQYF.

This clone came up once. The chain recombines TRBV5-4 with TRBJ2-3; 7 bases map to TRBD1. Germline lookup yields CDR1 SGHNT and CDR2 YYREEE (reference sequence). Losses at the gene ends were 4 bases for V and 2 bases for J; bases not matched to a gene: 4. CDR3 size: 14 residues. CDR3 amino acids: CASSVTGHTDTQYF. Here the CDR3 DNA reads TGTGCCAGCAGCGTGACAGGGCACACAGATACGCAGTATTTT.

The chain joins TRBV27 to TRBJ1-2; TRBD1 aligns across 9 bases. V was clipped by 6 bases and J by 6 bases; unmatched bases: 8. Germline lookup yields CDR1 MNHEY and CDR2 SMNVEV (reference sequence). The CDR3 totals 14 residues. CDR3 sequence (DNA): TGTGCCAGCAGGGCAACGGGACAGGGTCATGGCTACACCTTC. Its protein is CASRATGQGHGYTF.

CDR3 sequence reads: CASSLAGGRGETQYF. In nucleotides, the CDR3 is TGTGCCAGCAGCTTAGCCGGGGGGCGAGGAGAGACCCAGTACTTC. V and J are TRBV11-2 and TRBJ2-5, with D possibly TRBD2 on 7 matching bases. V lost 1 base, J lost 4 bases, and 13 bases lay in between. Per the germline V gene, CDR1 is SGHAT and CDR2 is FQNNGV. This CDR3 contains 15 residues.

V usage is TRBV3-1 (or the pseudogene TRBV3-2) and J usage is TRBJ2-2; 7 positions agree with TRBD2. CDR3 length: 14 residues. V shed 2 bases and J 7 bases; nucleotides not matched to a gene: 4. Germline assignment: CDR1 LGHDT and CDR2 YNNKEL (reference sequence). CDR3 DNA sequence: TGTGCCAGCAGCCAACTGGGAGGGAGCGGGGAGCTGTTTTTT. It encodes CASSQLGGSGELFF.

This chain joins TRBV9 and TRBJ2-5; 7 bases map to TRBD2. Germline CDR1 reads SGDLS; CDR2 reads YYNGEE. There are 15 residues in the CDR3. Unmatched junction bases numbered 7, after V lost 4 bases and J lost 1 base. This CDR3 reads CASSLGLGIQETQYF. As DNA, the CDR3 is TGTGCCAGCAGCCTAGGACTAGGGATCCAAGAGACCCAGTACTTC.

The chain combines TRBV27 with TRBJ2-7; 10 bases are a match to TRBD1. CDR1 MNHEY and CDR2 SMNVEV come from the germline V gene (reference sequence). This CDR3 spans 15 amino acids. V gave up 4 bases and J gave up 4 bases; unmatched junction bases: 7. The CDR3 loop reads CASSYRTGGAYEQYF. In nucleotides, the CDR3 is TGTGCCAGCAGTTACCGGACAGGGGGTGCGTACGAGCAGTACTTC.

This sequence joins TRBV15 and TRBJ2-1; no reliable D call. Trimming stripped 0 bases from V and 5 bases from J, with 11 bases between. CDR1 is LNHNV, CDR2 YYDKDF, per germline (reference sequence). This CDR3 has 15 residues. DNA of the CDR3: TGTGCCACCAGCAGAGATCTATCCTCAAACAATGAGCAGTTCTTC. It codes for CATSRDLSSNNEQFF.

The chain links TRBV29-1 to TRBJ1-1; weak D call: TRBD1 (6 bases). V was clipped by 0 bases and J by 7 bases, with 15 bases between them. The CDR3 length is 14 residues. Per the germline V gene, CDR1 is SQVTM and CDR2 is ANQGSEA. CDR3 nucleotide sequence: TGCAGCGTTGAAGATACGGGGGGGCGAGGTGAAGCTTTCTTT. Translation: CSVEDTGGRGEAFF.

The chain couples TRBV7-9 to TRBJ1-5; no clear D gene. The CDR3 contains 13 residues. Trimming took 7 bases from V and 0 from J, leaving 7 bases between them. Germline loops: CDR1 SEHNR, CDR2 FQNEAQ (reference sequence). CDR3 sequence (DNA): TGTGCCAGCAACGACAATAGCAATCAGCCCCAGCATTTT. Encoded protein: CASNDNSNQPQHF.

This chain uses TRBV2 with TRBJ2-3, with 8 bases fitting TRBD2. V was pared by 4 bases and J by 4 bases, with 10 bases of the junction left unmatched. The CDR3 consists of 16 residues. In germline, CDR1 is SNHLY, CDR2 FYNNEI. The CDR3 DNA sequence: TGTGCCAGCAGTGTATTTATGGCGGGAGGATCAGATACGCAGTATTTT. Amino acids: CASSVFMAGGSDTQYF. Filled out from reference TRBV2 and TRBJ2-3, the complete variable domain reads EPEVTQTPSHQVTQMGQEVILRCVPISNHLYFYWYRQILGQKVEFLVSFYNNEISEKSEIFDDQFSVERPDGSNFTLKIRSTKLEDSAMYFCASSVFMAGGSDTQYFGPGTRLTVL.

The chain carries TRBV19 and TRBJ1-6; 7 bases are shared with TRBD1. J was trimmed by 7 bases and V by 5 bases; bases with no gene match: 11. This CDR3 has 16 amino acids. The germline V gene encodes CDR1 LNHDA and CDR2 SQIVND (reference sequence). CDR3 nucleotide sequence: TGTGCCAGTAGTTCCCCTCCGGGACAGACCAATTCACCCCTCCACTTT. Protein product: CASSSPPGQTNSPLHF.

The rearrangement links TRBV30 to TRBJ2-2; D perhaps matches TRBD2 (5 bases). With 2 bases removed from V and 7 bases from J, the gap between germline ends came to 8 bases. The CDR3 is made up of 12 amino acids. Germline values: CDR1 GTSNPN, CDR2 SVGIG (reference sequence). The CDR3 DNA sequence: TGTGCCTGGAGTACCGGGAACGGGGAGCTGTTTTTT. It encodes CAWSTGNGELFF.

Only a few counts were recorded for this clone. This chain joins TRBV30 and TRBJ1-4; D perhaps matches TRBD1 (6 bases). Germline V lookup: CDR1 GTSNPN, CDR2 SVGIG (reference sequence). The CDR3 runs to 12 residues. Trimming removed 7 bases from V and 1 base from J, with 7 bases in between. The DNA for the CDR3 is TGTGCCTCGGGACAAACTAATGAAAAACTGTTTTTT. This codes for CASGQTNEKLFF.